This is a list of T cell receptor beta chains from one sample in a study of radiotherapy plus CTLA-4 blockade in lung cancer. Only in-frame clones appear in the TCRdb table, and some are missing; sequencing was by immunoSEQ multiplex PCR. This table has about 39,000 clones, 79% appearing once. The sample in question was peripheral blood, obtained from a patient treated with radiotherapy plus ipilimumab. These receptors were collected from a human donor with non-small cell lung cancer that progressed on radiotherapy plus ipilimumab. Both conserved end residues are part of each CDR3. The D gene is left open where the match is weak. Some rows have no size entry. The others give once, few or many, or a class for an expanded clone.

v_call,d_call,clone_size,j_call,cdr3_aa,cdr3_nt
TRBV11-2,TRBD2,NA,TRBJ2-1,CASSPIGTSGGVHEQFF,TGTGCCAGCAGCCCAATCGGGACTAGCGGGGGGGTTCATGAGCAGTTCTTC
TRBV7-2,NA,NA,TRBJ2-7,CASSLEPRGPYEQYF,TGTGCCAGCAGCTTAGAGCCCAGGGGACCCTACGAGCAGTACTTC
TRBV2,NA,NA,TRBJ2-3,CASSPFGTVTDTQYF,TGTGCCAGCAGTCCCTTCGGGACTGTCACAGATACGCAGTATTTT
TRBV18,TRBD1,NA,TRBJ1-6,CASSPPTGNNSPLHF,TGTGCCAGCTCACCTCCGACAGGGAATAATTCACCCCTCCACTTT
TRBV29-1,TRBD1,few,TRBJ1-1,CSVKFPGQGVGEAFF,TGCAGCGTCAAATTCCCGGGACAGGGGGTTGGTGAAGCTTTCTTT
TRBV9,NA,NA,TRBJ1-6,CASSVGVQGNSPLHF,TGTGCCAGCAGCGTAGGAGTACAGGGAAATTCACCCCTCCACTTT
TRBV2,NA,NA,TRBJ1-2,CASSNLGAHGYTF,TGTGCCAGCAGTAACTTAGGGGCGCATGGCTACACCTTC
TRBV2,NA,many,TRBJ2-5,CASSLQTGLQETQYF,TGTGCCAGCAGTCTCCAGACAGGTCTCCAAGAGACCCAGTACTTC
TRBV4-1,TRBD1,NA,TRBJ1-2,CASSQPHRGTNYGYTF,TGCGCCAGCAGCCAGCCCCACAGGGGCACTAACTATGGCTACACCTTC
TRBV2,TRBD1,NA,TRBJ1-1,CASSPRTGGANTEAFF,TGTGCCAGCAGTCCTAGGACAGGGGGCGCGAACACTGAAGCTTTCTTT
TRBV6-1,TRBD2,NA,TRBJ2-1,CASSGAGLAGFYNEQFF,TGTGCCAGCAGTGGGGCGGGACTAGCGGGGTTCTACAATGAGCAGTTCTTC
TRBV5-1,TRBD1,NA,TRBJ1-5,CASSPGGGGFQPQHF,TGCGCCAGCAGCCCAGGGGGAGGAGGGTTTCAGCCCCAGCATTTT
TRBV18,NA,NA,TRBJ2-3,CASSPSERLGTDTQYF,TGTGCCAGCTCACCATCGGAGAGGCTAGGCACAGATACGCAGTATTTT
TRBV4-2,TRBD1,NA,TRBJ2-7,CASSPGQGGDEQYF,TGTGCCAGCAGCCCCGGACAGGGTGGCGACGAGCAGTACTTC
TRBV7-6,NA,NA,TRBJ2-3,CASSSGNVPTDTQYF,TGTGCCAGCAGCTCCGGGAATGTACCCACAGATACGCAGTATTTT
TRBV2,NA,NA,TRBJ2-5,CASRDNQETQYF,TGTGCCAGCCGGGACAACCAAGAGACCCAGTACTTC
TRBV18,NA,NA,TRBJ1-2,CASSPSRTNYGYTF,TGTGCCAGCTCACCATCGAGGACTAACTATGGCTACACCTTC
TRBV11-2,TRBD1,NA,TRBJ2-3,CASSYRDRGTDTQYF,TGTGCCAGCAGCTACCGGGACAGAGGCACAGATACGCAGTATTTT
TRBV18,NA,NA,TRBJ2-7,CASSPGKGPTYEQYF,TGTGCCAGCTCACCGGGGAAGGGGCCCACCTACGAGCAGTACTTC
TRBV5-6,TRBD1,once,TRBJ2-4,CASSQGTVAKNIQYF,TGTGCCAGCAGCCAAGGGACAGTCGCCAAAAACATTCAGTACTTC
TRBV5-5,TRBD1,few,TRBJ1-5,CASSLYQGAVQPQHF,TGTGCCAGCAGCTTGTATCAGGGGGCGGTTCAGCCCCAGCATTTT
TRBV6-1,NA,NA,TRBJ1-1,CASRETGSNTEAFF,TGTGCCAGCAGGGAAACAGGATCCAACACTGAAGCTTTCTTT
TRBV18,NA,NA,TRBJ1-6,CASSLAGNNSPLHF,TGTGCCAGCTCACTGGCAGGAAATAATTCACCCCTCCACTTT
TRBV9,NA,NA,TRBJ1-4,CASSVEEGGEKLFF,TGTGCCAGCAGCGTAGAAGAAGGGGGAGAAAAACTGTTTTTT
TRBV28,NA,NA,TRBJ1-1,CASSLKGGGTEAFF,TGTGCCAGCAGTTTAAAGGGAGGGGGGACTGAAGCTTTCTTT
TRBV5-1,TRBD1,NA,TRBJ1-6,CASSLGQALPLHF,TGCGCCAGCAGCCTAGGACAGGCCCTTCCCCTCCACTTT